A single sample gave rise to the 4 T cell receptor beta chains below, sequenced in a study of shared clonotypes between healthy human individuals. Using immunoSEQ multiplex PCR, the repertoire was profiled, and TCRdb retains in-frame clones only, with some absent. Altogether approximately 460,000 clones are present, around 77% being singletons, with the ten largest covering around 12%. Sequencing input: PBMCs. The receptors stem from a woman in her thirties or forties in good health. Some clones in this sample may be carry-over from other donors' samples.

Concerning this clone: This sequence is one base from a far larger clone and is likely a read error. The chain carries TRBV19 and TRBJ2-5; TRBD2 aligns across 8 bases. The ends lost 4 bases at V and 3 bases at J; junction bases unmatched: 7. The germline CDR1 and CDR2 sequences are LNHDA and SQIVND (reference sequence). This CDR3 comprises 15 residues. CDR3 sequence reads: CASSTPAGAKETQYF. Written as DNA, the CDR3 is TGTGCCAGTAGTACGCCAGCGGGGGCGAAAGAGACCCAGTACTTC.

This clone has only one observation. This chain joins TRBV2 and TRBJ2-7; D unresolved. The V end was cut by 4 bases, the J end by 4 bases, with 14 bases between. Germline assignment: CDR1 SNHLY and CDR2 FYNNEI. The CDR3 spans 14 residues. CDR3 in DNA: TGTGCCAGCAGTGGAACGGACGGCAATTACGAGCAGTACTTC. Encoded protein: CASSGTDGNYEQYF.

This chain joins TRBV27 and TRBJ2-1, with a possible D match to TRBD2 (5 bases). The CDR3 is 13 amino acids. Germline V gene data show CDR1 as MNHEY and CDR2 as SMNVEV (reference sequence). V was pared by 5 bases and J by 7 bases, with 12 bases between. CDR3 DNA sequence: TGTGCCAGCAGTGAAGACTCGGGAAATGAGCAGTTCTTC. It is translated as CASSEDSGNEQFF.

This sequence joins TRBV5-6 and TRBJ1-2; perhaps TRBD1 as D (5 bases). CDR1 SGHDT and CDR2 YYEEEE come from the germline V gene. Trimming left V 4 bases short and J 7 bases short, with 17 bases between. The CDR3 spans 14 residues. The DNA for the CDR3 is TGTGCCAGCAGCCGGAGGGTTTGGGGCAGTGGCTACACCTTC. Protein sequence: CASSRRVWGSGYTF.